One sample yielded the 17 T cell receptor beta chains listed below, sequenced in a study of blood T cell repertoires in COVID-19. Data came from immunoSEQ multiplex PCR; TCRdb stores just in-frame clones and leaves some out. In the table there are 250,000 to 300,000 clones, around 80% of which are singletons. Material for sequencing was PBMCs or T cells enriched from blood (not recorded which). The receptors here all came from a man between 25 and 39 years old with acute COVID-19.

The rearrangement links TRBV27 to TRBJ2-1; 11 nucleotides line up with TRBD2. J lost 6 bases, V lost 6 bases, and 7 bases had no gene match. Germline V gene lookup returns CDR1 MNHEY and CDR2 SMNVEV (reference sequence). The length of the CDR3 is 15 residues. This CDR3 reads CASRSLAGGPNEQFF. DNA for the CDR3: TGTGCCAGCAGATCCCTAGCGGGGGGCCCCAATGAGCAGTTCTTC.

V usage is TRBV7-8 and J usage is TRBJ2-1; 13 bases line up with TRBD2. The CDR3 has 17 amino acids. The V gene end was trimmed by 3 bases and the J gene end by 7 bases; junction bases not matched to a gene: 9. Germline CDR1 and CDR2: SGHVS and FQNEAQ. The CDR3 loop reads CASSLEAGLAGYNEQFF. As DNA, the CDR3 is TGTGCCAGCAGCTTGGAAGCGGGACTAGCGGGATATAATGAGCAGTTCTTC.

This chain uses TRBV6-5 with TRBJ2-7; 11 bases align to TRBD1. The V and J ends lost 6 bases and 1 base, in that order; junction bases with no gene match: 5. The germline V gene has CDR1 MNHEY and CDR2 SVGAGI. The CDR3 sequence is 15 residues long. The DNA for the CDR3 is TGTGCCAGCAGAACCGGGACAGGGGGGTCCTACGAGCAGTACGTC. Its translation: CASRTGTGGSYEQYV.

The CDR3 reads CATLGLNNEQFF. The CDR3 DNA sequence: TGTGCCACCCTGGGACTTAACAATGAGCAGTTCTTC. This chain links TRBV24-1 with TRBJ2-1; weak D call: TRBD2 (6 bases). CDR1 and CDR2 from the germline V gene are KGHDR and SFDVKD. V was trimmed by 9 bases and J by 5 bases, leaving 10 bases between them. The CDR3 runs to 12 residues.

To note about this clone: Different DNA sequences within this sample yield the same CDR3. The rearrangement links TRBV7-9 to TRBJ1-1; D gene ambiguous. The germline V gene encodes CDR1 SEHNR and CDR2 FQNEAQ (reference sequence). V shed 4 bases and J shed 0 bases, with 3 bases lying between them. The CDR3 has 12 residues. The CDR3 DNA sequence: TGTGCCAGCAGCTCCATGAACACTGAAGCTTTCTTT. This encodes CASSSMNTEAFF.

The chain links TRBV2 to TRBJ1-5, with 7 bases that match TRBD1. V was pared by 4 bases and J by 4 bases, with 10 bases of the junction left unmatched. Per germline, CDR1 SNHLY and CDR2 FYNNEI. CDR3 length: 16 amino acids. DNA of the CDR3: TGTGCCAGCAGTGCGGGGGCAGCACAGGGGAATCAGCCCCAGCATTTT. Translation gives CASSAGAAQGNQPQHF.

V is TRBV9 and J is TRBJ2-5, with 8 bases identical to TRBD2. J lost 3 bases, V lost 4 bases, and 11 bases had no gene match. This CDR3 is 16 amino acids long. Germline V gives CDR1 SGDLS, CDR2 YYNGEE. In nucleotides, the CDR3 is TGTGCCAGCAGCTCCGACGAAGCGGGAGAGGAAGAGACCCAGTACTTC. Its protein is CASSSDEAGEEETQYF.

The rearrangement links TRBV11-2 to TRBJ1-1; D gene unclear. Looked up from germline, CDR1 is SGHAT and CDR2 is FQNNGV. Trimming cost V 8 bases and J 4 bases, with 8 bases left between them. The length of the CDR3 is 11 residues. The CDR3 nucleotides read TGTGCCAGCTCTCTAGGCACTGAAGCTTTCTTT. This gives the protein CASSLGTEAFF. Filled out from reference TRBV11-2 and TRBJ1-1, the complete variable domain reads EAGVAQSPRYKIIEKRQSVAFWCNPISGHATLYWYQQILGQGPKLLIQFQNNGVVDDSQLPKDRFSAERLKGVDSTLKIQPAKLEDSAVYLCASSLGTEAFFGQGTRLTVV.

The chain uses TRBV6-2 or TRBV6-3 and TRBJ2-2; the match to TRBD2 covers 9 bases. From germline, CDR1 is MNHEY and CDR2 SVGEGT. The J segment lost 3 bases and the V segment lost 1 base, leaving 3 bases of the junction unmatched. CDR3 length: 16 amino acids. CDR3 nucleotide sequence: TGTGCCAGCAGTTACTTAGCGGGAGCAGACACCGGGGAGCTGTTTTTT. Amino acid sequence: CASSYLAGADTGELFF.

The chain recombines TRBV27 with TRBJ2-7, with 7 positions matching TRBD1. Germline values: CDR1 MNHEY, CDR2 SMNVEV (reference sequence). Trimming took 2 bases from V and 6 from J; bases not matched to a gene: 4. The CDR3 is made up of 13 amino acids. The CDR3 spells CASSLRTGGEQYV. CDR3 DNA: TGTGCCAGCAGTTTAAGGACAGGCGGCGAGCAGTACGTC.

This rearrangement joins TRBV2 to TRBJ2-1, with 7 nucleotides matching TRBD2. The trim removed 6 bases at V and 0 bases at J, leaving 11 bases unmatched. The CDR3 length is 17 residues. Germline lookup yields CDR1 SNHLY and CDR2 FYNNEI. The CDR3 bases are TGTGCCAGCAGAACTTTGTGGGCTAGCGGCTCCTACAATGAGCAGTTCTTC. Translating gives CASRTLWASGSYNEQFF.

The chain employs TRBV30 and TRBJ2-5; weak D call: TRBD2 (5 bases). Germline V CDR1 and CDR2: GTSNPN, SVGIG (reference sequence). The CDR3 is 11 amino acids. V lost 5 bases and J lost 1, with 5 bases in between. The CDR3 sequence: CAWGLQETQYF. CDR3 nucleotide sequence: TGTGCCTGGGGACTCCAAGAGACCCAGTACTTC.

The chain joins TRBV7-3 to TRBJ1-1; 7 nucleotides line up with TRBD1. The germline V gene encodes CDR1 SGHTA and CDR2 FQGTGA. CDR3 length: 15 amino acids. V lost 5 bases and J lost 1; bases outside the gene matches: 7. Written as DNA, the CDR3 is TGTGCCAGCAGCGCGGGGGGACAGAAGAACACTGAAGCTTTCTTT. Its protein is CASSAGGQKNTEAFF.

The J gene is TRBJ2-1, the V gene TRBV5-1; 8 bases fit TRBD2. Trimming removed 4 bases from V and 2 bases from J; junction bases left unmatched: 8. The CDR3 sequence is 16 residues long. CDR1 SGHRS and CDR2 YFSETQ come from the germline V gene. Here the CDR3 DNA reads TGCGCCAGCAGCCACGGGGGGGCCCCCACCTACAATGAGCAGTTCTTC. Amino acids: CASSHGGAPTYNEQFF.

This sequence joins TRBV6-5 and TRBJ2-1; TRBD2 agrees at 8 bases. The V segment lost 7 bases and the J segment 8 bases; nucleotides outside the gene matches: 7. This CDR3 contains 13 residues. Per the germline V gene, CDR1 is MNHEY and CDR2 is SVGAGI. CDR3 region: CASKSGGYYEQFF. In nucleotides, the CDR3 is TGTGCCAGCAAGTCGGGGGGGTATTATGAGCAGTTCTTC.

The gene calls are TRBV2 and TRBJ2-1, with 7 bases fitting TRBD1. After removal of 6 bases from V and 1 base from J, the junction contained 6 bases not matched to a gene. The germline gives CDR1 SNHLY, CDR2 FYNNEI. The CDR3 extends over 15 amino acids. The CDR3 is CASRRQGVSYNEQFF. As DNA, the CDR3 is TGTGCCAGCAGGAGACAGGGAGTATCCTACAATGAGCAGTTCTTC.

This chain joins TRBV24-1 and TRBJ2-3; 8 nucleotides line up with TRBD2. Germline CDR1 is KGHDR and CDR2 is SFDVKD. This CDR3 has 18 residues. V lost 2 bases to trimming and J lost 3 bases; unmatched junction nucleotides: 12. DNA for the CDR3: TGTGCCACCAGTGATTCTCAAACGGGAGGGTACGCGACAGATACGCAGTATTTT. Protein sequence: CATSDSQTGGYATDTQYF.